Below are 17 T cell receptor beta chains sequenced from a single sample in a study of blood T cell repertoires in COVID-19. The protocol was immunoSEQ multiplex PCR, while the TCRdb copy is restricted to in-frame clones and leaves out a portion. The sample has roughly 100,000 clones, 65% to 90% seen once. The sample consisted of peripheral blood. These receptors were collected from a man older than 75 with acute or convalescent COVID-19.

The table lists this clone with a count of one. This chain uses TRBV19 with TRBJ2-6, with TRBD1 matching 8 bases. V lost 1 base, J lost 4 bases, and 15 bases stayed unmatched. Germline CDR1 is LNHDA and CDR2 is SQIVND (reference sequence). The CDR3 extends over 20 amino acids. CDR3 in amino acids: CASSIGVGSGTGLGANVLTF. The CDR3 coding sequence is TGTGCCAGTAGTATAGGGGTAGGCTCCGGGACAGGTCTGGGGGCCAACGTCCTGACTTTC.

V is TRBV28 and J is TRBJ2-7; a weak D match, TRBD2 (6 bases). The CDR3 has 15 residues. V dropped 4 bases and J dropped 3 bases, with 16 bases sitting between them. From germline, CDR1 is MDHEN and CDR2 SYDVKM. CDR3 DNA: TGTGCCAGCAGTTCCCCGGGAGTAGCGGACTACGAGCAGTACTTC. Translation: CASSSPGVADYEQYF.

The rearrangement joins TRBV21-1 to TRBJ2-5; TRBD2, as called in the table, went unchecked against the DNA. TRBV21-1 is a recognized pseudogene. The CDR3 covers 13 residues. For the CDR3, the DNA is TGTGCCAGCAGCAAAGGGGAGTCGGAGACCCAGTACTTC. Translated, it gives CASSKGESETQYF.

The chain employs TRBV5-1 and TRBJ1-4; the match to TRBD1 covers 7 bases. Germline-derived CDR1 and CDR2 are SGHRS and YFSETQ. With V trimmed by 6 bases and J by 6 bases, 5 bases remained unmatched. The CDR3 loop spans 13 amino acids. The CDR3 sequence is CASNRQGDEKLFF. Here the CDR3 DNA reads TGCGCCAGCAACCGACAGGGAGATGAAAAACTGTTTTTT.

The rearrangement uses TRBV20-1 and TRBJ1-1; D uncertain. The germline V gene encodes CDR1 DFQATT and CDR2 SNEGSKA (reference sequence). The V end lost 1 base, the J end lost 6 bases, and 6 bases lay between the germline ends. This CDR3 has 11 residues. In nucleotides, the CDR3 is TGCAGTGCTAGAGTAAGCTCTGAAGCTTTCTTT. Its protein product is CSARVSSEAFF.

This sequence joins TRBV30 and TRBJ1-1; D is perhaps TRBD1 (6 bases). The CDR3 contains 13 residues. Trimming removed 8 bases from V and 7 bases from J, with 20 bases in between. Looked up from germline, CDR1 is GTSNPN and CDR2 is SVGIG (reference sequence). CDR3 in DNA: TGTGCCGGAACCGGGACACTATATCTTGAAGCTTTCTTT. Translated, it gives CAGTGTLYLEAFF.

This chain joins TRBV5-4 and TRBJ2-2; 8 nucleotides line up with TRBD1. The CDR3 spans 16 residues. Germline V CDR1 and CDR2: SGHNT, YYREEE (reference sequence). V shed 3 bases and J 6 bases; nucleotides not matched to a gene: 10. The CDR3 region has the DNA TGTGCCAGCAGCTACAGGGGGAGAGATAAGTCCGGGGAGCTGTTTTTT. Translation: CASSYRGRDKSGELFF.

This chain uses TRBV9 with TRBJ2-1; 15 nucleotides agree with TRBD2. V was clipped by 3 bases and J by 10 bases; unmatched bases: 8. CDR1 is SGDLS, CDR2 YYNGEE, per germline. CDR3 length: 16 residues. Written as DNA, the CDR3 is TGTGCCAGCAGCGCCTGGACCGGGACTAGCGGGGGGGAGCAGTTCTTC. Translating gives CASSAWTGTSGGEQFF.

The chain carries TRBV30 and TRBJ2-1; TRBD2 matches at 11 bases. CDR1 and CDR2 from the germline V gene are GTSNPN and SVGIG (reference sequence). This CDR3 region has 15 residues. With V trimmed by 3 bases and J by 4 bases, 5 bases remained unmatched. DNA for the CDR3: TGTGCCTGGAGGGGGGGGACTAGCGGTTACAATGAGCAGTTCTTC. Protein product: CAWRGGTSGYNEQFF. The whole variable domain, remainder taken from reference TRBV30 and TRBJ2-1, is SQTIHQWPATLVQPVGSPLSLECTVEGTSNPNLYWYRQAAGRGLQLLFYSVGIGQISSEVPQNLSASRPQDRQFILSSKKLLLSDSGFYLCAWRGGTSGYNEQFFGPGTRLTVL.

In the case of this clone: At one end, the junction sequence differs from germline, possibly due to a read error. This chain links TRBV7-7 with TRBJ2-1; D is perhaps TRBD2 (6 bases). CDR3 size: 15 residues. The germline gives CDR1 SSHAT, CDR2 FNYEAQ (reference sequence). The CDR3 reads CASSERASSYNEQFF. The CDR3, as DNA: TGTGCTAGCAGCGAGCGGGCTAGCTCCTACAATGAGCAGTTCTTC.

This chain links TRBV5-1 with TRBJ2-7; 9 positions agree with TRBD1. There are 14 residues in the CDR3. Trimming took 4 bases from V and 3 from J; bases not matched to a gene: 5. Germline V gene data show CDR1 as SGHRS and CDR2 as YFSETQ. DNA of the CDR3: TGCGCCAGCAGCGGCCGGGACAGGGACTACGAGCAGTACTTC. It translates to CASSGRDRDYEQYF.

This rearrangement joins TRBV12-5 to TRBJ2-2; a possible D gene is TRBD1 (5 bases). Trimming removed 7 bases from V and 6 bases from J, with 18 bases in between. Germline V gene data show CDR1 as LGHNT and CDR2 as FRNRAP. The CDR3 contains 15 residues. As DNA, the CDR3 is TGTGCTAGTGCCCCGGACATCGGGTGGGCCGGGGAGCTGTTTTTT. Its translation: CASAPDIGWAGELFF.

This chain connects TRBV28 to TRBJ1-2, with TRBD1 as a possible D gene (6 bases). This CDR3 is built from 14 residues. Germline lookup yields CDR1 MDHEN and CDR2 SYDVKM. Deletions cut 7 bases from V and 7 bases from J, with 19 bases between. CDR3 in amino acids: CASKVGGGEFGYTF. The CDR3 coding sequence is TGTGCCAGCAAAGTGGGCGGGGGCGAGTTTGGCTACACCTTC.

V is TRBV7-8 and J is TRBJ2-3; 7 nucleotides align to TRBD1. This CDR3 contains 17 residues. CDR1 is SGHVS, CDR2 FQNEAQ, per germline. V trimming: 5 bases; J trimming: 1 base; junction bases outside the gene matches: 12. CDR3 coding DNA: TGTGCCAGCAGCCCTACCCGACAGGGTTCGGGCACAGATACGCAGTATTTT. It encodes CASSPTRQGSGTDTQYF. Together with reference TRBV7-8 and TRBJ2-3, the CDR3 gives the full variable domain: GAGVSQSPRYKVAKRGQDVALRCDPISGHVSLFWYQQALGQGPEFLTYFQNEAQLDKSGLPSDRFFAERPEGSVSTLKIQRTQQEDSAVYLCASSPTRQGSGTDTQYFGPGTRLTVL.

V is TRBV29-1 and J is TRBJ2-7; 11 nucleotides line up with TRBD1. After removal of 2 bases from V and 3 bases from J, the junction contained 3 bases not matched to a gene. CDR1 is SQVTM, CDR2 ANQGSEA, per germline. The CDR3 is 14 amino acids. The CDR3 region is CSVETGQGGYEQYF. Written as DNA, the CDR3 is TGCAGCGTTGAAACGGGACAGGGGGGCTACGAGCAGTACTTC.

This clone was recorded once. This chain connects TRBV5-6 to TRBJ2-2; 8 bases align to TRBD1. Per germline, CDR1 SGHDT and CDR2 YYEEEE. This CDR3 comprises 16 residues. With V trimmed by 2 bases and J by 2 bases, 5 bases remained unmatched. The CDR3: CASSFRTGYNTGELFF. The DNA of the CDR3 is TGTGCCAGCAGCTTTCGGACAGGGTACAACACCGGGGAGCTGTTTTTT.

The rearrangement joins TRBV5-3 to TRBJ2-1, with D maybe TRBD2 (6 bases). TRBV5-3 counts as an open reading frame of uncertain function. This CDR3 spans 17 amino acids. The V gene lost 4 bases and the J gene lost 4 bases, with 21 bases spanning the gap. CDR3 amino acids: CARSPVGQGGFYNEQFF. The CDR3 region has the DNA TGTGCCAGAAGCCCCGTGGGGCAGGGAGGATTTTACAATGAGCAGTTCTTC.